The 28 T cell receptor beta chains below were found in one sample sequenced in a study of blood T cell repertoires in COVID-19. The protocol was immunoSEQ multiplex PCR, while the TCRdb copy is restricted to in-frame clones and leaves out a portion. The data hold 110,000 to 150,000 clones, with under 85% observed a single time. The sequencing input was peripheral blood. These receptors originate from a man aged 45-65 years with active or convalescent COVID-19.

The chain combines TRBV18 with TRBJ2-5, with a weak D call TRBD1 (5 bases). The CDR3 contains 15 residues. V dropped 3 bases and J dropped 3 bases, with 14 bases sitting between them. The germline CDR1 and CDR2 sequences are KGHSH and LQKENI. CDR3: CASSPAGHLEETQYF. The CDR3 DNA follows: TGTGCCAGCTCACCCGCCGGACATTTAGAAGAGACCCAGTACTTC.

This chain joins TRBV11-2 and TRBJ2-7; 11 nucleotides align to TRBD2. In germline, CDR1 is SGHAT, CDR2 FQNNGV. V was pared by 6 bases and J by 0 bases, with 10 bases of the junction left unmatched. CDR3 length: 17 amino acids. CDR3 sequence reads: CASRTLAGGSSSYEQYF. The CDR3 DNA is TGTGCCAGCAGAACATTAGCGGGAGGGTCCTCCTCCTACGAGCAGTACTTC. The variable domain in full, completed from reference TRBV11-2 and TRBJ2-7, reads EAGVAQSPRYKIIEKRQSVAFWCNPISGHATLYWYQQILGQGPKLLIQFQNNGVVDDSQLPKDRFSAERLKGVDSTLKIQPAKLEDSAVYLCASRTLAGGSSSYEQYFGPGTRLTVT.

This clone was counted between two and nine times. The gene calls are TRBV5-1 and TRBJ2-5; TRBD2 matches 7 bases. This CDR3 has 16 residues. V gave up 1 base and J gave up 2 bases; unmatched junction bases: 8. The germline CDR1 and CDR2 sequences are SGHRS and YFSETQ. In nucleotides, the CDR3 is TGCGCCAGCAGCTTGCCGGGCGGGAGAACACAAGAGACCCAGTACTTC. It yields the protein CASSLPGGRTQETQYF.

V usage is TRBV11-2 and J usage is TRBJ2-1; the match to TRBD1 covers 7 bases. The germline V gene encodes CDR1 SGHAT and CDR2 FQNNGV. Trimming at V came to 5 bases and at J to 7 bases, leaving 5 bases not matched to a gene. The CDR3 totals 13 residues. CDR3 nucleotides: TGTGCCAGCAGCCAGGGACAGAGAAATGAGCAGTTCTTC. Its translation is CASSQGQRNEQFF.

The genes are TRBV7-9 and TRBJ2-7; 10 bases are a match to TRBD2. J gave up 4 bases and V 5 bases, and 11 bases lay outside the gene matches. From germline, CDR1 is SEHNR and CDR2 FQNEAQ (reference sequence). This CDR3 region has 16 residues. The CDR3 bases are TGTGCCAGCAGCCCCTCTAGCGGGAGATCCATATACGAGCAGTACTTC. This encodes CASSPSSGRSIYEQYF.

The count of this clone is one. The chain has TRBV7-3 and TRBJ1-1; no clear D. Trimming pared 2 bases from V and 4 bases from J, leaving 11 bases between. CDR1 and CDR2 (germline): SGHTA, FQGTGA. CDR3 length: 14 residues. This chain's CDR3 is CASSLLGVSTEAFF. The CDR3 DNA is TGTGCCAGCAGCTTACTCGGGGTTTCCACTGAAGCTTTCTTT. The full variable domain, rest sourced from reference TRBV7-3 and TRBJ1-1, is GAGVSQTPSNKVTEKGKYVELRCDPISGHTALYWYRQSLGQGPEFLIYFQGTGAADDSGLPNDRFFAVRPEGSVSTLKIQRTERGDSAVYLCASSLLGVSTEAFFGQGTRLTVV.

The chain carries TRBV28 and TRBJ2-5; 9 bases match TRBD2. CDR1 MDHEN and CDR2 SYDVKM come from the germline V gene. V lost 5 bases, J lost 4 bases, and 8 bases stayed unmatched. The CDR3 sequence is 15 residues long. This chain's CDR3 is CASSIAGERGETQYF. The DNA for the CDR3 is TGTGCCAGCAGTATAGCGGGAGAAAGGGGAGAGACCCAGTACTTC. Filled out from reference TRBV28 and TRBJ2-5, the complete variable domain reads DVKVTQSSRYLVKRTGEKVFLECVQDMDHENMFWYRQDPGLGLRLIYFSYDVKMKEKGDIPEGYSVSREKKERFSLILESASTNQTSMYLCASSIAGERGETQYFGPGTRLLVL.

This rearrangement joins TRBV7-9 to TRBJ1-3; D gene unclear. V shed 3 bases and J shed 2 bases, with 20 bases lying between them. In germline, CDR1 is SEHNR, CDR2 FQNEAQ (reference sequence). This CDR3 spans 18 amino acids. The CDR3 region is CASSLVTGFFLTGNTIYF. In nucleotides, the CDR3 is TGTGCCAGCAGCTTGGTGACGGGGTTCTTTTTAACTGGAAACACCATATATTTT.

CDR3 loop: CASSPLAGSSYEQYF. The CDR3 DNA follows: TGTGCCAGCAGCCCCCTAGCGGGTAGCTCCTACGAGCAGTACTTC. The chain couples TRBV7-8 to TRBJ2-7; 8 positions agree with TRBD2. The germline V gene encodes CDR1 SGHVS and CDR2 FQNEAQ. The CDR3 is made up of 15 amino acids. V was pared by 5 bases and J by 0 bases, with 6 bases of the junction left unmatched.

The chain links TRBV20-1 to TRBJ2-7, with no clear D. The V gene lost 7 bases and the J gene lost 2 bases, with 9 bases spanning the gap. CDR3 length: 11 residues. The germline V gene has CDR1 DFQATT and CDR2 SNEGSKA (reference sequence). The CDR3 bases are TGCAGTGTGTCCAATGCCTACGAGCAGTACTTC. It codes for CSVSNAYEQYF.

The rearrangement links TRBV5-1 to TRBJ2-3; TRBD1 is a possible D gene (5 bases). The CDR3 contains 14 residues. V was trimmed by 0 bases and J by 6 bases, leaving 11 bases between them. CDR1 is SGHRS, CDR2 YFSETQ, per germline. The CDR3 nucleotides read TGCGCCAGCAGCTTGGTAGGCAGGGCTGATACGCAGTATTTT. It specifies CASSLVGRADTQYF. Together with reference TRBV5-1 and TRBJ2-3, the CDR3 gives the full variable domain: KAGVTQTPRYLIKTRGQQVTLSCSPISGHRSVSWYQQTPGQGLQFLFEYFSETQRNKGNFPGRFSGRQFSNSRSEMNVSTLELGDSALYLCASSLVGRADTQYFGPGTRLTVL.

The V call is TRBV5-3, the J call TRBJ2-3; 12 nucleotides match TRBD2. TRBV5-3 is noted as an ORF with a role that remains uncertain. After removal of 3 bases from V and 2 bases from J, the junction contained 7 bases not matched to a gene. This CDR3 region has 17 residues. As DNA, the CDR3 is TGTGCCAGAAGCTCATTAGGACTAGCGGGACACACAGATACGCAGTATTTT. Translated: CARSSLGLAGHTDTQYF.

The gene calls are TRBV19 and TRBJ1-1; the D gene is possibly TRBD1 (5 bases). The V end lost 5 bases, the J end lost 5 bases, and 15 bases lay between the germline ends. From germline, CDR1 is LNHDA and CDR2 SQIVND (reference sequence). This CDR3 contains 14 residues. CDR3 sequence: CASSELLGATEAFF. The CDR3 DNA sequence: TGTGCCAGTAGTGAACTCCTAGGGGCTACTGAAGCTTTCTTT.

The chain carries TRBV28 and TRBJ1-2; 7 positions match TRBD1. CDR1 is MDHEN, CDR2 SYDVKM, per germline. The CDR3 runs to 15 residues. V gave up 2 bases and J gave up 4 bases; unmatched junction bases: 7. Here the CDR3 reads CASSLVLGGAYGYTF. CDR3 nucleotides: TGTGCCAGCAGTTTAGTGTTAGGGGGCGCCTATGGCTACACCTTC.

This chain links TRBV18 with TRBJ1-2; 7 bases line up with TRBD1. Trimming at V came to 1 base and at J to 5 bases, leaving 7 bases not matched to a gene. CDR1 and CDR2 (germline): KGHSH, LQKENI. This CDR3 is built from 15 residues. CDR3 DNA sequence: TGTGCCAGCTCACCACAGGGGGCGGGATCGTATGGCTACACCTTC. This codes for CASSPQGAGSYGYTF.

J is TRBJ1-1 and V is TRBV27; D call uncertain. This CDR3 is 14 amino acids long. With 2 bases removed from V and 4 bases from J, the gap between germline ends came to 11 bases. Germline V gene data show CDR1 as MNHEY and CDR2 as SMNVEV (reference sequence). CDR3 coding DNA: TGTGCCAGCAGTTTACTGTTGGTCGGCACTGAAGCTTTCTTT. Translation gives CASSLLLVGTEAFF.

This chain links TRBV2 with TRBJ2-5; possibly TRBD2 for D (5 bases). This CDR3 comprises 14 residues. Germline CDR1 SNHLY, CDR2 FYNNEI. The V end was cut by 3 bases, the J end by 5 bases, with 13 bases between. CDR3 coding DNA: TGTGCCAGCAGTGAGGAAGTGAGGGAGGAGACCCAGTACTTC. Protein product: CASSEEVREETQYF.

This sequence joins TRBV27 and TRBJ1-3; maybe TRBD1 (6 bases). Germline-derived CDR1 and CDR2 are MNHEY and SMNVEV (reference sequence). CDR3 length equals 16 residues. V gave up 5 bases and J gave up 7 bases, with 21 bases separating them. The CDR3 loop reads CASSRLSGTHGNTIYF. CDR3 in DNA: TGTGCCAGCAGTCGCCTATCCGGGACACATGGGAACACCATATATTTT.

The chain combines TRBV5-1 with TRBJ1-6; 9 nucleotides agree with TRBD1. Germline loops: CDR1 SGHRS, CDR2 YFSETQ. The CDR3 consists of 18 residues. Unmatched junction bases numbered 8, after V lost 4 bases and J lost 0 bases. The CDR3: CASSRDRDVYSYNSPLHF. In DNA, the CDR3 is TGCGCCAGCAGCCGGGACAGGGACGTCTACTCCTATAATTCACCCCTCCACTTT.

The rearrangement joins TRBV28 to TRBJ1-6; D remains ambiguous. From germline, CDR1 is MDHEN and CDR2 SYDVKM. Trimming cost V 8 bases and J 9 bases, with 11 bases left between them. This CDR3 is built from 12 residues. The CDR3 DNA sequence: TGTGCCAGCCGCCAGAGAGGTTCACCCCTCCACTTT. This translates into CASRQRGSPLHF.

This clone was seen just once. The chain uses TRBV29-1 and TRBJ2-1; TRBD2 agrees at 15 bases. The CDR3 runs 18 residues. The V and J ends lost 2 bases and 8 bases, in that order; junction bases with no gene match: 13. Germline-derived CDR1 and CDR2 are SQVTM and ANQGSEA. CDR3 in DNA: TGCAGCGTTGAAATTGGGACTAGCGGGAGGTGGGTCTCTGATGAGCAGTTCTTC. Protein: CSVEIGTSGRWVSDEQFF.

The chain couples TRBV9 to TRBJ2-3; no definite D call. CDR3 size: 9 residues. V gave up 8 bases and J gave up 6 bases, with 4 bases separating them. Germline V CDR1 and CDR2: SGDLS, YYNGEE. The CDR3, as DNA: TGTGCCAGTGGCGATACGCAGTATTTT. Translating gives CASGDTQYF.

V gene TRBV19 combines with J gene TRBJ2-6, with 8 bases fitting TRBD2. Germline V gene lookup returns CDR1 LNHDA and CDR2 SQIVND (reference sequence). The CDR3 is made up of 15 amino acids. The V and J ends lost 9 bases and 3 bases, in that order; junction bases with no gene match: 7. The CDR3 DNA reads as TGTGCCAGCTCAGCGGGAGTCCTTGGGGCCAACGTCCTGACTTTC. It is translated as CASSAGVLGANVLTF.

The V call is TRBV2, the J call TRBJ2-2; a weak D match, TRBD1 (6 bases). The V end lost 8 bases, the J end lost 5 bases, and 15 bases lay between the germline ends. This CDR3 contains 14 residues. Germline lookup yields CDR1 SNHLY and CDR2 FYNNEI. The CDR3: CASGTGPGTGELFF. The CDR3 DNA reads TGTGCCAGCGGAACAGGGCCCGGGACCGGGGAGCTGTTTTTT.

This chain links TRBV9 with TRBJ2-3; TRBD2 agrees at 7 bases. CDR1 is SGDLS and CDR2 is YYNGEE in the germline V gene. The CDR3 runs 15 residues. J gave up 1 base and V 3 bases, and 5 bases lay outside the gene matches. The DNA of the CDR3 is TGTGCCAGCAGCGGAGCGGGGTCCCGCACAGATACGCAGTATTTT. It encodes CASSGAGSRTDTQYF.

The rearrangement uses TRBV7-3 and TRBJ1-2; 9 nucleotides align to TRBD1. The CDR3 contains 13 residues. Germline loops: CDR1 SGHTA, CDR2 FQGTGA. V shed 3 bases and J 8 bases; nucleotides not matched to a gene: 4. CDR3 DNA sequence: TGTGCCAGCAGCTTCCGGGACAGGGCCGGCTACACCTTC. Its protein product is CASSFRDRAGYTF.

This chain connects TRBV24-1 to TRBJ2-3; 7 bases match TRBD1. Per the germline V gene, CDR1 is KGHDR and CDR2 is SFDVKD. The CDR3 is made up of 18 amino acids. V lost 4 bases to trimming and J lost 0 bases; unmatched junction nucleotides: 12. The CDR3 sequence is CATSDSPPGQPSTDTQYF. CDR3 coding DNA: TGTGCCACCAGTGACTCACCCCCGGGACAGCCTAGCACAGATACGCAGTATTTT.

The chain couples TRBV7-8 to TRBJ2-6, with D possibly TRBD1 on 6 matching bases. Germline V CDR1 and CDR2: SGHVS, FQNEAQ. V was shortened by 1 base and J by 4 bases, with 14 bases between the two germline ends. CDR3 length equals 17 residues. CDR3 region: CASSLVQGSIGANVLTF. The DNA of the CDR3 is TGTGCCAGCAGCTTAGTACAGGGATCGATCGGGGCCAACGTCCTGACTTTC. The full variable domain, rest sourced from reference TRBV7-8 and TRBJ2-6, is GAGVSQSPRYKVAKRGQDVALRCDPISGHVSLFWYQQALGQGPEFLTYFQNEAQLDKSGLPSDRFFAERPEGSVSTLKIQRTQQEDSAVYLCASSLVQGSIGANVLTFGAGSRLTVL.